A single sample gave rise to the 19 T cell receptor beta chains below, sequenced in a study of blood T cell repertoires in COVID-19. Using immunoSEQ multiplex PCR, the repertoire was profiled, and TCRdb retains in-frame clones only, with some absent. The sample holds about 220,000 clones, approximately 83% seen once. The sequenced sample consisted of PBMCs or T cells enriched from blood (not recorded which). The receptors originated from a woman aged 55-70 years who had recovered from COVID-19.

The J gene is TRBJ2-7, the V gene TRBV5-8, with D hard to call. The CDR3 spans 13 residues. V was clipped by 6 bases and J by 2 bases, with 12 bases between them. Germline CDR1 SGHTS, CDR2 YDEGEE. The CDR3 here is CASTPISTYEQYF. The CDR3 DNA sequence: TGTGCCAGCACCCCGATTAGTACCTACGAGCAGTACTTC.

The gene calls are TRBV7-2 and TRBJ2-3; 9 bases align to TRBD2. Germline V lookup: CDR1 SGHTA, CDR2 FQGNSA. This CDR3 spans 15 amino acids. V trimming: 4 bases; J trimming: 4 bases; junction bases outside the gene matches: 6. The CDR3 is CASSSGTSKPDTQYF. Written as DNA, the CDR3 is TGTGCCAGCAGCTCTGGGACTAGCAAACCAGATACGCAGTATTTT.

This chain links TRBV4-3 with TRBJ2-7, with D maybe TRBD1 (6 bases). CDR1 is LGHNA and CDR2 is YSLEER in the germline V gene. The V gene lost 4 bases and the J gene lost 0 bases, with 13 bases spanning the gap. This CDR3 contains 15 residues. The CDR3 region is CASSRSQQGSYEQYF. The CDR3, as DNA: TGCGCCAGCAGCCGATCACAACAGGGCTCCTACGAGCAGTACTTC.

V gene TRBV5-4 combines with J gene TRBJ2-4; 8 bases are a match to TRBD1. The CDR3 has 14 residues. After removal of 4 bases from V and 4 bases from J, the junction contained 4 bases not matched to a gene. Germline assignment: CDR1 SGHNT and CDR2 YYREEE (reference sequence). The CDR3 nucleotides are TGTGCCAGCAGCCAGACAGGGGCTAAAAACATTCAGTACTTC. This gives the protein CASSQTGAKNIQYF.

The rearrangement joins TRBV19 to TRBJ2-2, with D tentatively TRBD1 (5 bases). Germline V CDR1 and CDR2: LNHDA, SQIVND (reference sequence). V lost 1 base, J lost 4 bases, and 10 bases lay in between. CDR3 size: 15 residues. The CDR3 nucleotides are TGTGCCAGTAGTATAGGCGGCAGGGCCACCGGGGAGCTGTTTTTT. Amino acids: CASSIGGRATGELFF.

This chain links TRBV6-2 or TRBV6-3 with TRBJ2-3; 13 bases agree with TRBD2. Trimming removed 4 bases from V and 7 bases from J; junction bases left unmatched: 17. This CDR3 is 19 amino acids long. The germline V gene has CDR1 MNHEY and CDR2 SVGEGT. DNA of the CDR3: TGTGCCAGCAGTTCCGCACCGGGACTAGCGGGGATCCCCGCCCATACGCAGTATTTT. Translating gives CASSSAPGLAGIPAHTQYF.

This CDR3 is CASSSQVLGAVSSPLHF. The CDR3 DNA follows: TGTGCCAGCAGCTCACAGGTTTTGGGTGCTGTTTCATCACCCCTCCACTTT. The chain joins TRBV5-4 to TRBJ1-6; tentatively, D is TRBD1 (5 bases). Germline V gene data show CDR1 as SGHNT and CDR2 as YYREEE (reference sequence). This CDR3 is 17 amino acids long. With 3 bases removed from V and 10 bases from J, the gap between germline ends came to 23 bases.

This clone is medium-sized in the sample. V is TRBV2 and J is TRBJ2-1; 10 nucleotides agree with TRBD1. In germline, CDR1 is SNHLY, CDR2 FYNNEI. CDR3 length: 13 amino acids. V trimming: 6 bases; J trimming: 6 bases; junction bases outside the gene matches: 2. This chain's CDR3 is CASRGTGANEQFF. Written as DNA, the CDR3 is TGTGCCAGCAGAGGGACAGGGGCCAATGAGCAGTTCTTC.

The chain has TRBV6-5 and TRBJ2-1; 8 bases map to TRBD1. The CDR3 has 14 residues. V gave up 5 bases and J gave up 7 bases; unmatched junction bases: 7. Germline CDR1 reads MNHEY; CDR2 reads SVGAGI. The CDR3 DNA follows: TGTGCCAGCAGTCGACCGGACAGGGTTAATGAGCAGTTCTTC. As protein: CASSRPDRVNEQFF.

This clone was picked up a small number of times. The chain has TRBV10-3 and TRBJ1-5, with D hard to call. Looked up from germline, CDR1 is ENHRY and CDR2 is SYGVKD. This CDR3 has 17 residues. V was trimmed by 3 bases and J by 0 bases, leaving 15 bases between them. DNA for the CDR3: TGTGCCATCAGTGACCTCGAGCGAGGGCATAGCAATCAGCCCCAGCATTTT. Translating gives CAISDLERGHSNQPQHF.

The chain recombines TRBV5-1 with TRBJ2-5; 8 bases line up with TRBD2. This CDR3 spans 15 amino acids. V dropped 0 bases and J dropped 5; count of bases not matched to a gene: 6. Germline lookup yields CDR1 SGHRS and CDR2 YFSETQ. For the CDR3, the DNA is TGCGCCAGCAGCTTGGTGACGGGAGGGGAGGAGACCCAGTACTTC. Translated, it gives CASSLVTGGEETQYF.

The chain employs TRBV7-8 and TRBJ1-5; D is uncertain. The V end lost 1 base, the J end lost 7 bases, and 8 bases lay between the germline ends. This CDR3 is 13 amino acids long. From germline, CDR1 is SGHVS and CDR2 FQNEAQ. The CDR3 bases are TGTGCCAGCAGCTTAGGGACTGGGCAGCCCCAGCATTTT. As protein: CASSLGTGQPQHF. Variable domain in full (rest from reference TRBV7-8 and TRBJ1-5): GAGVSQSPRYKVAKRGQDVALRCDPISGHVSLFWYQQALGQGPEFLTYFQNEAQLDKSGLPSDRFFAERPEGSVSTLKIQRTQQEDSAVYLCASSLGTGQPQHFGDGTRLSIL.

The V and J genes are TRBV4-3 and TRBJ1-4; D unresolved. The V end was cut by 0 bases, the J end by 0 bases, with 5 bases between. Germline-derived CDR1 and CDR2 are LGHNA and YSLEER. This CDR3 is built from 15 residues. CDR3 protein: CASSQDPATNEKLFF. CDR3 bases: TGCGCCAGCAGCCAAGATCCGGCAACTAATGAAAAACTGTTTTTT.

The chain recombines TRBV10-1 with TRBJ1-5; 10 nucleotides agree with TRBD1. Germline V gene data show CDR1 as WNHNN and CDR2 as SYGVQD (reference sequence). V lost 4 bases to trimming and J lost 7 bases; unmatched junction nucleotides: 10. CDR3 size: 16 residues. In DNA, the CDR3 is TGCGCCAGCAGTGTGAAGTCGGGACAGGGGAACCAGCCCCAGCATTTT. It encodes CASSVKSGQGNQPQHF.

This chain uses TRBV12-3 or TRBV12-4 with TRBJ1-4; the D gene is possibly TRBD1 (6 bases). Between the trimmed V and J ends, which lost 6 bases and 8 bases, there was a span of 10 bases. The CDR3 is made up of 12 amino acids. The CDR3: CASSRDREKLFF. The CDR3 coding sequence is TGTGCCAGCAGCCGCGACAGGGAAAAACTGTTTTTT.

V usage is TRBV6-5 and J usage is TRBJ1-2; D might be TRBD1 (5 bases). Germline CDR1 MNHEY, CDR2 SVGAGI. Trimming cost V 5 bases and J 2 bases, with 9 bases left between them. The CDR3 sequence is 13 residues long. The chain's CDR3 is CASSRQRNYGYTF. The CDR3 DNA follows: TGTGCCAGCAGTCGACAGAGAAACTATGGCTACACCTTC.

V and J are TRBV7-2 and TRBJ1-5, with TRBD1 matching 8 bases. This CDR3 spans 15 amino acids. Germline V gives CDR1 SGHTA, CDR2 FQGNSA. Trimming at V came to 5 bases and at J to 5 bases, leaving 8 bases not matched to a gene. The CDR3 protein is CASSIWTGSDQPQHF. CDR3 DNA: TGTGCCAGCAGCATCTGGACAGGGTCCGATCAGCCCCAGCATTTT.

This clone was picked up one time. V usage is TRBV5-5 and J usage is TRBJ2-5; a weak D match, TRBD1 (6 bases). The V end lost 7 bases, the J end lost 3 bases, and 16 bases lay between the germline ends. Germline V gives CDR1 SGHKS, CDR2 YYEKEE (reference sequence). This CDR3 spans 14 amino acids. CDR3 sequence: CASYLRDTEETQYF. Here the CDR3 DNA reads TGTGCCAGCTACCTCCGGGACACAGAAGAGACCCAGTACTTC.

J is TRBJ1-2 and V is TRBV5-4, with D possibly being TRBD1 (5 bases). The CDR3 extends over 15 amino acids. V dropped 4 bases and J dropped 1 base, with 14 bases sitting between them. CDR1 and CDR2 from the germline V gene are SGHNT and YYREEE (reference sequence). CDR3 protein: CASSGEPTVNYGYTF. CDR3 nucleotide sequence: TGTGCCAGCAGCGGAGAACCGACAGTTAACTATGGCTACACCTTC.